This T cell receptor (beta chain) stems from a study of Ad26.COV2.S vaccination and SARS-CoV-2 variants. Study at large: Dosing was one shot or two shots 56 days apart. Study-level results: Comparable non-spike TCR breadth was observed in vaccine and placebo recipients. Recipients given vaccine exceeded placebo recipients in spike-specific TCR breadth.

As for this clone: Its cognate antigen is unknown.

The germline gives CDR1 MNHEY, CDR2 SMNVEV (reference sequence). The CDR3 has 13 residues. V was shortened by 4 bases and J by 7 bases, with 8 bases between the two germline ends. The treatment was: about 20 received Ad26.COV2.S at low or high dose, single or two shots; about 5 received placebo; per-sample allocation not given. Day 63 after the first injection of vaccine or placebo was the sampling time. The data were produced by immunoSEQ multiplex PCR, yet TCRdb's version contains in-frame clones alone and is incomplete. Of about 320,000 clones listed, 85% are singletons. The sample consisted of peripheral blood, taken in a trial of Ad26.COV2.S vaccine versus placebo. The sequence was collected from a person aged 18 to 65 who received the Ad26.COV2.S COVID-19 vaccine or a placebo. The chain employs TRBV27 and TRBJ1-6, with D possibly matching TRBD1 (5 bases). The CDR3 loop is CASSWGGNSPLHF. CDR3 sequence (DNA): TGTGCCAGCAGTTGGGGGGGGAATTCACCCCTCCACTTT.